Below are 19 T cell receptor beta chains sequenced from a single sample in a study of blood T cell repertoires in COVID-19. This table comes from immunoSEQ multiplex PCR, and its TCRdb copy is limited to in-frame clones, with some not included. This table has approximately 320,000 clones, just under 90% appearing once. Sequenced input: peripheral blood. Every receptor here comes from a woman under 40 with COVID-19, enrolled during active disease.

This chain connects TRBV2 to TRBJ2-5, with 8 bases that match TRBD1. The CDR3 loop spans 13 amino acids. After removal of 7 bases from V and 3 bases from J, the junction contained 4 bases not matched to a gene. Germline V gives CDR1 SNHLY, CDR2 FYNNEI. The DNA for the CDR3 is TGTGCCAGCACCCAGGACAGGGAAGAGACCCAGTACTTC. It encodes CASTQDREETQYF.

The chain carries TRBV5-1 and TRBJ2-7, with 10 bases matching TRBD1. Germline loops: CDR1 SGHRS, CDR2 YFSETQ. After removal of 4 bases from V and 5 bases from J, the junction contained 6 bases not matched to a gene. The CDR3 covers 14 residues. The CDR3 bases are TGCGCCAGCAGCCAGGGACAGGGGTTTAACGAGCAGTACTTC. Encoded protein: CASSQGQGFNEQYF. Combining the CDR3 with reference TRBV5-1 and TRBJ2-7 gives the whole variable domain KAGVTQTPRYLIKTRGQQVTLSCSPISGHRSVSWYQQTPGQGLQFLFEYFSETQRNKGNFPGRFSGRQFSNSRSEMNVSTLELGDSALYLCASSQGQGFNEQYFGPGTRLTVT.

Of note for this clone: The same CDR3 is also encoded by other DNA sequences in this sample. The V gene is TRBV5-4, the J gene TRBJ1-1, with D hard to call. V shed 4 bases and J shed 1 base, with 5 bases lying between them. CDR1 and CDR2 (germline): SGHNT, YYREEE (reference sequence). CDR3 size: 12 residues. This chain's CDR3 is CASSPGNTEAFF. In DNA form, the CDR3 reads TGTGCCAGCAGCCCCGGGAACACTGAAGCTTTCTTT.

The chain employs TRBV5-8 and TRBJ2-2; 7 nucleotides agree with TRBD1. The CDR3 covers 19 residues. The trim removed 4 bases at V and 1 base at J, leaving 16 bases unmatched. CDR1 is SGHTS and CDR2 is YDEGEE in the germline V gene. CDR3 in amino acids: CASSTFLQLTGKNTGELFF. CDR3 sequence (DNA): TGTGCCAGCAGCACTTTTTTGCAACTGACAGGGAAGAACACCGGGGAGCTGTTTTTT.

CDR3 sequence: CASSSGTAEQYF. CDR3 bases: TGCGCCAGCAGCTCGGGGACAGCCGAGCAGTACTTC. V and J are TRBV5-1 and TRBJ2-7, with TRBD1 matching over 7 bases. Losses at the gene ends were 3 bases for V and 6 bases for J; bases not matched to a gene: 3. This CDR3 is built from 12 residues. Germline V gene sequence: CDR1 SGHRS, CDR2 YFSETQ. Drawing the rest from reference TRBV5-1 and TRBJ2-7, the complete variable domain is KAGVTQTPRYLIKTRGQQVTLSCSPISGHRSVSWYQQTPGQGLQFLFEYFSETQRNKGNFPGRFSGRQFSNSRSEMNVSTLELGDSALYLCASSSGTAEQYFGPGTRLTVT.

This rearrangement joins TRBV4-2 to TRBJ1-2, with TRBD1 identical over 8 bases. The CDR3 totals 13 residues. The junction had 3 bases not matched to a gene; V was cut back by 1 base and J by 8 bases. The germline V gene has CDR1 LGHNA and CDR2 YNFKEQ. The CDR3 coding sequence is TGTGCCAGCAGCCAAGGGACAGGGAACGGCTACACCTTC. The encoded protein is CASSQGTGNGYTF.

This rearrangement joins TRBV10-1 to TRBJ2-1; TRBD1 is a possible D gene (5 bases). The CDR3 length is 15 residues. Per germline, CDR1 WNHNN and CDR2 SYGVQD (reference sequence). Trimming cost V 0 bases and J 7 bases, with 13 bases left between them. CDR3 in DNA: TGCGCCAGCAGTGAGTCGGGATCCCAGGGAAATGAGCAGTTCTTC. Residues: CASSESGSQGNEQFF.

V gene TRBV11-1 combines with J gene TRBJ2-2; the match to TRBD1 covers 9 bases. The V segment lost 5 bases and the J segment 5 bases; nucleotides outside the gene matches: 6. CDR1 and CDR2 (germline): SGHAT, FQDESV (reference sequence). This CDR3 comprises 15 residues. CDR3: CASSRTGQGTGELFF. CDR3 sequence (DNA): TGTGCCAGCAGCCGGACGGGACAGGGAACCGGGGAGCTGTTTTTT.

The J gene is TRBJ1-4, the V gene TRBV12-3 or TRBV12-4; 7 bases map to TRBD1. There are 13 residues in the CDR3. V trimming: 6 bases; J trimming: 7 bases; junction bases outside the gene matches: 5. The CDR3 sequence is CASRPRQGEKLFF. Written as DNA, the CDR3 is TGTGCCAGCAGACCCCGACAGGGTGAAAAACTGTTTTTT.

V gene TRBV20-1 combines with J gene TRBJ1-1; the D gene is possibly TRBD1 (6 bases). The CDR3 runs to 13 residues. Looked up from germline, CDR1 is DFQATT and CDR2 is SNEGSKA (reference sequence). V lost 3 bases to trimming and J lost 4 bases, with 12 bases between them. The CDR3 here is CSASLPGVTEAFF. The CDR3 DNA reads TGCAGTGCTAGTTTGCCAGGGGTCACTGAAGCTTTCTTT.

V usage is TRBV6-5 and J usage is TRBJ2-5, with D maybe TRBD2 (7 bases). V dropped 1 base and J dropped 4 bases, with 13 bases sitting between them. The germline gives CDR1 MNHEY, CDR2 SVGAGI. This CDR3 spans 15 amino acids. The CDR3 reads CASSYLGGGGETQYF. Here the CDR3 DNA reads TGTGCCAGCAGTTACTTGGGGGGCGGGGGAGAGACCCAGTACTTC.

CDR3 amino acids: CASSSPVAEANTGELFF. The CDR3 DNA follows: TGCGCCAGCAGCTCCCCGGTAGCGGAAGCGAACACCGGGGAGCTGTTTTTT. This chain connects TRBV5-1 to TRBJ2-2, with a weak D call TRBD2 (6 bases). Germline loops: CDR1 SGHRS, CDR2 YFSETQ. The CDR3 length is 17 residues. The V and J ends lost 3 bases and 0 bases respectively, with 15 bases between them.

This clone has just one count. The chain employs TRBV5-6 and TRBJ1-4; no clear D. The CDR3 contains 17 residues. V lost 2 bases and J lost 4, with 18 bases in between. Per germline, CDR1 SGHDT and CDR2 YYEEEE. The DNA of the CDR3 is TGTGCCAGCAGCTTTTCCTCGGCGGGCACTTATAATGAAAAACTGTTTTTT. This sequence encodes CASSFSSAGTYNEKLFF. The variable domain in full, completed from reference TRBV5-6 and TRBJ1-4, reads DAGVTQSPTHLIKTRGQQVTLRCSPKSGHDTVSWYQQALGQGPQFIFQYYEEEERQRGNFPDRFSGHQFPNYSSELNVNALLLGDSALYLCASSFSSAGTYNEKLFFGSGTQLSVL.

The rearrangement joins TRBV5-1 to TRBJ1-4; 7 nucleotides agree with TRBD1. CDR1 SGHRS and CDR2 YFSETQ come from the germline V gene. This CDR3 region has 17 residues. The V gene end was trimmed by 6 bases and the J gene end by 0 bases; junction bases not matched to a gene: 11. The CDR3 DNA sequence: TGCGCCAGCATTGACAGGGTCGTTATTGCAACTAATGAAAAACTGTTTTTT. Translating gives CASIDRVVIATNEKLFF.

V is TRBV19 and J is TRBJ1-1, with TRBD1 matching 7 bases. The germline V gene encodes CDR1 LNHDA and CDR2 SQIVND (reference sequence). The CDR3 has 14 residues. J gave up 4 bases and V 5 bases, and 7 bases lay outside the gene matches. CDR3 in amino acids: CASSFRGQFTEAFF. The CDR3 DNA follows: TGTGCCAGTAGTTTTCGGGGACAGTTCACTGAAGCTTTCTTT.

V gene TRBV5-1 combines with J gene TRBJ1-2; 8 nucleotides agree with TRBD1. Germline V gene lookup returns CDR1 SGHRS and CDR2 YFSETQ. The CDR3 consists of 17 residues. Germline trimming cut 2 bases from V and 3 bases from J; bases unmatched to any gene: 12. The CDR3 loop is CASSFRGRGRGDYGYTF. For the CDR3, the DNA is TGCGCCAGCAGCTTCAGGGGCAGGGGGCGAGGAGACTATGGCTACACCTTC.

The gene calls are TRBV5-1 and TRBJ2-1, with 8 bases fitting TRBD2. The CDR3 length is 16 residues. Germline V gene sequence: CDR1 SGHRS, CDR2 YFSETQ. V lost 2 bases to trimming and J lost 2 bases; unmatched junction nucleotides: 6. The CDR3 nucleotides are TGCGCCAGCAGCTTAAATCTCGGGGGGGCCTACAATGAGCAGTTCTTC. It translates to CASSLNLGGAYNEQFF.

This CDR3 is CASLTGGYPNQPQHF. In nucleotides, the CDR3 is TGTGCCAGCCTCACAGGGGGTTACCCTAATCAGCCCCAGCATTTT. The chain uses TRBV6-5 and TRBJ1-5; 8 bases match TRBD1. V lost 8 bases to trimming and J lost 4 bases; unmatched junction nucleotides: 10. The length of the CDR3 is 15 residues. Germline CDR1 is MNHEY and CDR2 is SVGAGI.

This chain joins TRBV9 and TRBJ2-7; 8 bases align to TRBD1. This CDR3 region has 13 residues. The germline CDR1 and CDR2 sequences are SGDLS and YYNGEE. V lost 4 bases to trimming and J lost 6 bases; unmatched junction nucleotides: 6. DNA for the CDR3: TGTGCCAGCAGCACTCAGGACAGGGCCGAGCAGTACTTC. Translation: CASSTQDRAEQYF.